These 30 T cell receptor beta chains came from one sample sequenced in a study of cytomegalovirus exposure and HLA in healthy donors. TCRdb's table, derived via immunoSEQ multiplex PCR, lists solely in-frame clones and lacks some. This sample has 100,000 to 120,000 clones, with about 88% found just once. The sequencing input was PBMCs. The source of these receptors is a woman aged 18-29 years in good health and CMV-seropositive.

This clone appeared a single time. The rearrangement uses TRBV6-5 and TRBJ2-3; 8 bases agree with TRBD2. Germline trimming cut 2 bases from V and 4 bases from J; bases unmatched to any gene: 8. This CDR3 spans 16 amino acids. CDR1 is MNHEY, CDR2 SVGAGI, per germline. CDR3 nucleotides: TGTGCCAGCAGTTACGGCGGACTAGCAGGGTCAGATACGCAGTATTTT. Its protein is CASSYGGLAGSDTQYF.

V is TRBV4-1 and J is TRBJ1-4, with D unresolved. The CDR3 contains 14 residues. Trimming stripped 4 bases from V and 5 bases from J, with 11 bases between. The V gene's germline CDR1 is MGHRA and CDR2 YSYEKL. The CDR3 DNA reads as TGCGCCAGCAGCCCCCAACGGCGGAATGAAAAACTGTTTTTT. Protein product: CASSPQRRNEKLFF.

V is TRBV28 and J is TRBJ1-1, with no clear D. V was pared by 5 bases and J by 0 bases, with 7 bases between. Germline V gene data show CDR1 as MDHEN and CDR2 as SYDVKM. There are 13 residues in the CDR3. DNA for the CDR3: TGTGCCAGCAGTCTCCCTATGAACACTGAAGCTTTCTTT. It translates to CASSLPMNTEAFF.

The rearrangement uses TRBV5-1 and TRBJ1-3; no firm D call. V lost 6 bases to trimming and J lost 0 bases, with 7 bases between them. Germline CDR1 is SGHRS and CDR2 is YFSETQ. The CDR3 covers 13 residues. The CDR3 region has the DNA TGCGCCAGCACCGACACCTCTGGAAACACCATATATTTT. It translates to CASTDTSGNTIYF.

The CDR3 here is CASSMGTDEETQYF. The CDR3 DNA reads TGTGCCAGTAGTATGGGGACAGATGAAGAGACCCAGTACTTC. V and J are TRBV19 and TRBJ2-5; the match to TRBD1 covers 7 bases. The J segment lost 3 bases and the V segment lost 3 bases, leaving 4 bases of the junction unmatched. Germline lookup yields CDR1 LNHDA and CDR2 SQIVND (reference sequence). This CDR3 has 14 amino acids.

The chain employs TRBV9 and TRBJ1-2; tentatively, D is TRBD1 (5 bases). The CDR3 extends over 15 amino acids. Germline V gene sequence: CDR1 SGDLS, CDR2 YYNGEE. V shed 0 bases and J shed 4 bases, with 13 bases lying between them. The DNA for the CDR3 is TGTGCCAGCAGCGTAGCAACCGACACAGGCTATGGCTACACCTTC. Encoded protein: CASSVATDTGYGYTF.

The rearrangement joins TRBV11-3 to TRBJ2-7; a possible D gene is TRBD1 (5 bases). Germline V CDR1 and CDR2: SGHNT, YENEEA. Trimming removed 3 bases at V and 3 bases at J, with 15 bases between. This CDR3 has 15 amino acids. This CDR3 reads CASSFGVQGNYEQYF. CDR3 in DNA: TGTGCCAGCAGCTTTGGCGTCCAGGGCAACTACGAGCAGTACTTC. Looking up the rest from reference TRBV11-3 and TRBJ2-7 gives the full variable domain: EAGVVQSPRYKIIEKKQPVAFWCNPISGHNTLYWYLQNLGQGPELLIRYENEEAVDDSQLPKDRFSAERLKGVDSTLKIQPAELGDSAVYLCASSFGVQGNYEQYFGPGTRLTVT.

This chain uses TRBV2 with TRBJ2-3, with D possibly TRBD2 on 6 matching bases. The CDR3 has 16 amino acids. Germline CDR1 and CDR2: SNHLY and FYNNEI. Trimming cost V 3 bases and J 1 base, with 14 bases left between them. CDR3 nucleotide sequence: TGTGCCAGCAGTGATATGATCCCTAGCGGCACAGATACGCAGTATTTT. It translates to CASSDMIPSGTDTQYF.

The chain joins TRBV11-3 to TRBJ2-7, with a possible D match to TRBD1 (5 bases). CDR3 length: 13 amino acids. Between the trimmed V and J ends, which lost 0 bases and 6 bases, there was a span of 9 bases. The germline V gene encodes CDR1 SGHNT and CDR2 YENEEA. This CDR3 reads CASSLEGQGEQYF. CDR3 DNA sequence: TGTGCCAGCAGCTTAGAGGGGCAAGGCGAGCAGTACTTC.

The chain combines TRBV4-1 with TRBJ2-5, with 13 bases matching TRBD2. The CDR3 has 16 amino acids. Germline V gene data show CDR1 as MGHRA and CDR2 as YSYEKL. V lost 6 bases to trimming and J lost 5 bases; unmatched junction nucleotides: 9. CDR3: CASRPVGTSGKETQYF. CDR3 in DNA: TGCGCCAGCAGACCCGTGGGGACTAGCGGGAAGGAGACCCAGTACTTC.

This clone was seen only once. The rearrangement uses TRBV15 and TRBJ1-6; the match to TRBD1 covers 8 bases. Per germline, CDR1 LNHNV and CDR2 YYDKDF (reference sequence). Germline trimming cut 0 bases from V and 8 bases from J; bases unmatched to any gene: 6. This CDR3 is built from 16 residues. The CDR3: CATSRDDGTGYSPLHF. The DNA of the CDR3 is TGTGCCACCAGCAGAGATGACGGGACAGGTTATTCACCCCTCCACTTT. The full variable domain, its missing parts supplied by reference TRBV15 and TRBJ1-6, is DAMVIQNPRYQVTQFGKPVTLSCSQTLNHNVMYWYQQKSSQAPKLLFHYYDKDFNNEADTPDNFQSRRPNTSFCFLDIRSPGLGDTAMYLCATSRDDGTGYSPLHFGNGTRLTVT.

The rearrangement joins TRBV18 to TRBJ1-5, with TRBD1 as a possible D gene (6 bases). Trimming cost V 3 bases and J 2 bases, with 11 bases left between them. The V gene's germline CDR1 is KGHSH and CDR2 LQKENI. This CDR3 region has 15 residues. CDR3 sequence reads: CASSPAGVGNQPQHF. The CDR3 nucleotides read TGTGCCAGCTCACCGGCAGGGGTGGGCAATCAGCCCCAGCATTTT.

This chain connects TRBV5-4 to TRBJ1-2, with D possibly TRBD1 on 6 matching bases. CDR1 and CDR2 from the germline V gene are SGHNT and YYREEE (reference sequence). Trimming removed 6 bases from V and 4 bases from J, with 13 bases in between. CDR3 length equals 13 residues. CDR3: CASTSRGTYGYTF. The CDR3 region has the DNA TGTGCCAGCACCTCCAGGGGAACCTATGGCTACACCTTC.

This clone was found once. The chain has TRBV5-1 and TRBJ2-1; TRBD2 aligns across 7 bases. V gave up 4 bases and J gave up 7 bases; unmatched junction bases: 14. This CDR3 region has 16 residues. The germline V gene has CDR1 SGHRS and CDR2 YFSETQ. CDR3 region: CASSLSGRAVGNEQFF. DNA for the CDR3: TGCGCCAGCAGCCTAAGTGGGAGGGCCGTGGGGAATGAGCAGTTCTTC.

The V call is TRBV6-5, the J call TRBJ2-7; TRBD1 aligns across 7 bases. The CDR3 runs 14 residues. The J segment lost 1 base and the V segment lost 5 bases, leaving 5 bases of the junction unmatched. Germline-derived CDR1 and CDR2 are MNHEY and SVGAGI. CDR3 nucleotide sequence: TGTGCCAGCAGTCCTATGACAGGGTCCTACGAGCAGTACTTC. This gives the protein CASSPMTGSYEQYF.

The chain couples TRBV2 to TRBJ2-1, with TRBD2 matching 15 bases. The CDR3 contains 16 residues. The trim removed 6 bases at V and 4 bases at J, leaving 4 bases unmatched. Per germline, CDR1 SNHLY and CDR2 FYNNEI. The chain's CDR3 is CASSAGTSGRYNEQFF. CDR3 nucleotide sequence: TGTGCCAGCAGCGCCGGGACTAGCGGGAGGTACAATGAGCAGTTCTTC.

The chain recombines TRBV7-3 with TRBJ2-5; TRBD2 is a possible D gene (6 bases). This CDR3 comprises 13 residues. V was pared by 0 bases and J by 8 bases, with 10 bases between. Germline CDR1 SGHTA, CDR2 FQGTGA. The CDR3 protein is CASSLTVEGTQYF. In DNA, the CDR3 is TGTGCCAGCAGCTTAACGGTGGAGGGAACCCAGTACTTC.

V gene TRBV4-2 combines with J gene TRBJ1-2, with 12 bases that match TRBD1. Germline CDR1 is LGHNA and CDR2 is YNFKEQ. V lost 0 bases, J lost 4 bases, and 9 bases stayed unmatched. The CDR3 has 18 amino acids. CDR3 bases: TGTGCCAGCAGCCAAGATCCCGGGACAGGGGGCGCGATCTATGGCTACACCTTC. This codes for CASSQDPGTGGAIYGYTF.

In its sample, this clone was seen once. The J gene is TRBJ2-2, the V gene TRBV5-4, with a weak D call TRBD1 (7 bases). This CDR3 has 14 amino acids. V was pared by 4 bases and J by 7 bases, with 14 bases between. Germline V gives CDR1 SGHNT, CDR2 YYREEE (reference sequence). CDR3 sequence: CASSLDREVGELFF. The CDR3 nucleotides read TGTGCCAGCAGCCTCGACAGGGAGGTCGGGGAGCTGTTTTTT.

The V gene is TRBV28, the J gene TRBJ2-1; tentative D call: TRBD1 (6 bases). V was clipped by 4 bases and J by 9 bases, with 16 bases between them. The V gene's germline CDR1 is MDHEN and CDR2 SYDVKM. The CDR3 is 14 amino acids. Written as DNA, the CDR3 is TGTGCCAGCAGTTCACCGAACAGGGACGGTGAGCAGTTCTTC. Amino acid sequence: CASSSPNRDGEQFF.

The V and J genes are TRBV5-5 and TRBJ2-3, with 15 nucleotides matching TRBD2. CDR3 size: 19 residues. V shed 5 bases and J 2 bases; nucleotides not matched to a gene: 12. Germline lookup yields CDR1 SGHKS and CDR2 YYEKEE (reference sequence). CDR3 nucleotides: TGTGCCAGCAGAAAAGGGACTAGCGGGAGGTCCTCCCTCACAGATACGCAGTATTTT. It specifies CASRKGTSGRSSLTDTQYF.

This sequence joins TRBV2 and TRBJ1-2; D possibly corresponds to TRBD1 (5 bases). V was clipped by 1 base and J by 4 bases, with 7 bases between them. CDR3 length equals 13 residues. CDR1 is SNHLY, CDR2 FYNNEI, per germline. CDR3: CASSEDRSYGYTF. CDR3 nucleotide sequence: TGTGCCAGCAGTGAAGACAGGTCCTATGGCTACACCTTC.

This chain connects TRBV28 to TRBJ2-3; no clear D gene. Trimming cost V 6 bases and J 4 bases, with 8 bases left between them. This CDR3 spans 12 amino acids. The germline V gene has CDR1 MDHEN and CDR2 SYDVKM. Written as DNA, the CDR3 is TGTGCCAGCAGCTTCGTCCCAGATACGCAGTATTTT. Translating gives CASSFVPDTQYF.

The sample holds a few counts of this clone. The CDR3 loop is CASSFQTAAEQYF. CDR3 DNA sequence: TGTGCCAGCAGCTTCCAGACCGCGGCCGAGCAGTACTTC. V usage is TRBV7-6 and J usage is TRBJ2-7; D is ambiguous. The CDR3 sequence is 13 residues long. CDR1 SGHVS and CDR2 FNYEAQ come from the germline V gene. Trimming shortened V by 3 bases and J by 6 bases, and 12 bases separated the two germline ends.

The chain is built from TRBV27 and TRBJ2-2; 13 bases align to TRBD2. CDR1 and CDR2 from the germline V gene are MNHEY and SMNVEV (reference sequence). The CDR3 extends over 19 amino acids. V trimming: 5 bases; J trimming: 4 bases; junction bases outside the gene matches: 13. CDR3 bases: TGTGCCAGCAGTGGTGGACTAGCGGGAGCGGGGGTGGTCACCGGGGAGCTGTTTTTT. It specifies CASSGGLAGAGVVTGELFF.

V and J are TRBV5-5 and TRBJ2-3, with 8 bases fitting TRBD1. V lost 4 bases, J lost 5 bases, and 3 bases stayed unmatched. The CDR3 consists of 13 residues. The germline CDR1 and CDR2 sequences are SGHKS and YYEKEE (reference sequence). The CDR3 protein is CASSQGARDTQYF. In DNA form, the CDR3 reads TGTGCCAGCAGCCAGGGGGCGCGAGATACGCAGTATTTT.

This chain links TRBV5-1 with TRBJ2-1, with D perhaps TRBD2 (5 bases). From germline, CDR1 is SGHRS and CDR2 YFSETQ. Between the trimmed V and J ends, which lost 2 bases and 9 bases, there was a span of 21 bases. This CDR3 has 16 amino acids. The DNA for the CDR3 is TGCGCCAGCAGCTTAGGAGGACTCCCAGCCAGTGGTGAGCAGTTCTTC. Its protein product is CASSLGGLPASGEQFF. Together with reference TRBV5-1 and TRBJ2-1, the CDR3 gives the full variable domain: KAGVTQTPRYLIKTRGQQVTLSCSPISGHRSVSWYQQTPGQGLQFLFEYFSETQRNKGNFPGRFSGRQFSNSRSEMNVSTLELGDSALYLCASSLGGLPASGEQFFGPGTRLTVL.

Here the CDR3 reads CASRGSGQNEQYF. For the CDR3, the DNA is TGTGCCAGCAGAGGTTCAGGGCAAAACGAGCAGTACTTC. The chain uses TRBV6-5 and TRBJ2-7; D may be TRBD1 (5 bases). This CDR3 has 13 residues. Germline CDR1 and CDR2: MNHEY and SVGAGI. Between the trimmed V and J ends, which lost 6 bases and 5 bases, there was a span of 14 bases.

V gene TRBV4-1 combines with J gene TRBJ2-2; 8 bases fit TRBD1. This CDR3 spans 16 amino acids. Trimming at V came to 4 bases and at J to 0 bases, leaving 4 bases not matched to a gene. Germline lookup yields CDR1 MGHRA and CDR2 YSYEKL. The CDR3 DNA sequence: TGCGCCAGCAGCCGCAACAGGGGGTCGAACACCGGGGAGCTGTTTTTT. Translated: CASSRNRGSNTGELFF.

The chain has TRBV2 and TRBJ1-3; D unclear. Germline V lookup: CDR1 SNHLY, CDR2 FYNNEI. CDR3 size: 16 residues. The V and J ends lost 7 bases and 0 bases respectively, with 16 bases between them. The CDR3 coding sequence is TGTGCCAGCATCCCCGGGGTCAGCCACTCTGGAAACACCATATATTTT. Translation: CASIPGVSHSGNTIYF.